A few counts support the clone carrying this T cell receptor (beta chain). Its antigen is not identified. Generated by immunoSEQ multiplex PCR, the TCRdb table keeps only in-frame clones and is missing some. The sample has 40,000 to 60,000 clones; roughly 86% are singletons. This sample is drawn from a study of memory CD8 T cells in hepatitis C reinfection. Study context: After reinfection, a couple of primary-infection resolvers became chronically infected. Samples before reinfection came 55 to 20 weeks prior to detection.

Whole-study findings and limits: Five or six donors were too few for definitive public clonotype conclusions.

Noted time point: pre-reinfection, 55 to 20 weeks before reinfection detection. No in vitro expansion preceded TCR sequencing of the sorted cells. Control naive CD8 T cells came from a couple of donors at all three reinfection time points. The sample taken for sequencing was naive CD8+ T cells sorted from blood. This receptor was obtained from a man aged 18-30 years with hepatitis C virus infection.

The CDR3 region is CASSFEGLYNTEAFF. In DNA form, the CDR3 reads TGTGCCAGCAGCTTCGAGGGACTTTACAACACTGAAGCTTTCTTT. The rearrangement joins TRBV5-4 to TRBJ1-1; tentative D call: TRBD1 (5 bases). V was trimmed by 2 bases and J by 2 bases, leaving 13 bases between them. From germline, CDR1 is SGHNT and CDR2 YYREEE (reference sequence). The CDR3 extends over 15 amino acids.